The subject of this entry is one T cell receptor (beta chain). What it recognizes is unknown. Just one base apart from a much larger clone, this may be a read error. This sample was included in a study of CD8 T cells in ankylosing spondylitis. Study conclusions and caveats: In ankylosing spondylitis patients, matched synovial fluid reportedly showed significant enrichment of disease-linked clones.

The CDR3 is made up of 17 amino acids. Germline loops: CDR1 LGHDT, CDR2 YNNKEL (reference sequence). One entry per CDR3 protein results from TCRdb running MiXCR on the 5' RACE reads. This sample carries 230,000 or so distinct CDR3 sequences, 15% to 20% of them seen once, and the ten largest clones take roughly a third. The TCR originated in a male donor with ankylosing spondylitis or in good health (not recorded which). Sequenced: blood, either unsorted or a sorted T cell fraction (not recorded which). The chain is built from TRBV3-1 and TRBJ2-3; 8 nucleotides line up with TRBD2. CDR3 DNA: TGTGCCAGCTGCCAAGATGAAACGGGAGGGGACGCAGATACGCAGTATTTT. Translated, it gives CASCQDETGGDADTQYF.